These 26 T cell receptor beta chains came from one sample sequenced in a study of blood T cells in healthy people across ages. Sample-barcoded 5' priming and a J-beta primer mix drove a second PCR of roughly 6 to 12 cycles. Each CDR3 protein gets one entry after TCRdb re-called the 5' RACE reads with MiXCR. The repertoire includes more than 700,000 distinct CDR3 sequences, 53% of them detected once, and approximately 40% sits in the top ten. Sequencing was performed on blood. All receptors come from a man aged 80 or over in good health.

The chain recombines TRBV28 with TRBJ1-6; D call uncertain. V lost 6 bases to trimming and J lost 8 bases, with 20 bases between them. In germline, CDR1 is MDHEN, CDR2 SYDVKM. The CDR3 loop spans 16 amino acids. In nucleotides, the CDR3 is TGTGCCAGCAGACTAGGTGGCGTCAGCGGGTATTCACCCCTCCACTTT. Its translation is CASRLGGVSGYSPLHF.

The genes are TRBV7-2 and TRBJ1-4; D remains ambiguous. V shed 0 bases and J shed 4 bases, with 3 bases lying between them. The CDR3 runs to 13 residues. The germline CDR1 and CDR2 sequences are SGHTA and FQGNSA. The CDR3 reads CASSLAVNEKLFF. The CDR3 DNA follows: TGTGCCAGCAGCTTAGCGGTTAATGAAAAACTGTTTTTT.

The CDR3 region has the DNA TGTGCCAGCAGTTTCGGACAGGGTCTCCTCGAGCAGTACTTC. Translated: CASSFGQGLLEQYF. This chain uses TRBV27 with TRBJ2-7; 8 nucleotides match TRBD1. The CDR3 spans 14 residues. The V gene's germline CDR1 is MNHEY and CDR2 SMNVEV (reference sequence). With 3 bases clipped from V and 6 bases from J, the junction kept 7 bases outside the gene matches.

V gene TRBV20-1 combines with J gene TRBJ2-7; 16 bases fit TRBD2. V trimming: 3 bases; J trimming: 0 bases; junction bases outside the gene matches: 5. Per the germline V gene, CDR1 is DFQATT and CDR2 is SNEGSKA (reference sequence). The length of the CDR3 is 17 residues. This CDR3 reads CSARGGLAGGSSYEQYF. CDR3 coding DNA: TGCAGTGCTAGGGGGGGACTAGCGGGAGGGAGCTCCTACGAGCAGTACTTC.

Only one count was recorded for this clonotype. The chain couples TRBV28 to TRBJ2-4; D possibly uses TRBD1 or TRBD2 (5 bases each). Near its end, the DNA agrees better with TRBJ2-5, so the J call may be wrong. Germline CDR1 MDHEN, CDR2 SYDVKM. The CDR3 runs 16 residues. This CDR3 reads CASSLYPLGPQETQYF. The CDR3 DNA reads TGTGCCAGCAGTTTATACCCCCTGGGACCCCAAGAGACCCAGTACTTC.

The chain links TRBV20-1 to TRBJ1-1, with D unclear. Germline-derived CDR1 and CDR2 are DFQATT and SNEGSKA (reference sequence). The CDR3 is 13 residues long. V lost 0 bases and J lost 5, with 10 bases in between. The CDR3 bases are TGCAGTGCTAGAGACGGCCGTCGGACTGAAGCTTTCTTT. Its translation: CSARDGRRTEAFF.

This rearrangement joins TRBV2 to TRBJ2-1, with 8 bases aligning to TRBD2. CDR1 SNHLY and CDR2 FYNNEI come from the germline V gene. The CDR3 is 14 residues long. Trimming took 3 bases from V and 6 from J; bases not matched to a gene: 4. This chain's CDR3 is CASSESGSSNEQFF. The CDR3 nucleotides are TGTGCCAGCAGTGAGAGCGGGAGCAGCAATGAGCAGTTCTTC.

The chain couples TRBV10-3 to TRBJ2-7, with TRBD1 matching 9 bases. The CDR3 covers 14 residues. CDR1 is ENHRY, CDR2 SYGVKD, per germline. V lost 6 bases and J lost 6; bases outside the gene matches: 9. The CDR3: CAIRSGQGIGEQYF. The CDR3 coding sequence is TGTGCCATCAGGTCGGGACAGGGCATCGGCGAGCAGTACTTC.

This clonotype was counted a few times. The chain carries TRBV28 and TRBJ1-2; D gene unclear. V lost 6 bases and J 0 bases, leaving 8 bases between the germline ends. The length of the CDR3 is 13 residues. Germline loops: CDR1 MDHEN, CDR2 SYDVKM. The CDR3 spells CASSPQSNYGYTF. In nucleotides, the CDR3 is TGTGCCAGCAGCCCTCAATCTAACTATGGCTACACCTTC.

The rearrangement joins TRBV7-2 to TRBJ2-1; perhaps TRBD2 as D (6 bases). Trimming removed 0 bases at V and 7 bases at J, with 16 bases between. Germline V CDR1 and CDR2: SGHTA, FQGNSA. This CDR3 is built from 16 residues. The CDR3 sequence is CASSLARIGGRNEQFF. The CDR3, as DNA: TGTGCCAGCAGCTTAGCGCGCATCGGGGGACGGAATGAGCAGTTCTTC.

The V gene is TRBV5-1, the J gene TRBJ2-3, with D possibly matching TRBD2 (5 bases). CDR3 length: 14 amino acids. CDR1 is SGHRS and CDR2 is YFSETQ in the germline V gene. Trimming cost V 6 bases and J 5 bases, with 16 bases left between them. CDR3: CASTNREGRDTQYF. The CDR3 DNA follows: TGCGCCAGCACAAACCGAGAAGGGAGAGATACGCAGTATTTT.

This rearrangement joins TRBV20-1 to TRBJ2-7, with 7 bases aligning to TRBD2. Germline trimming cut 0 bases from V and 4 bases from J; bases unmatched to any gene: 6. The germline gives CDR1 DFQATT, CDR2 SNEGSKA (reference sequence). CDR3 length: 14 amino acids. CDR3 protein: CSARDSGTTYEQYF. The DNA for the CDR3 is TGCAGTGCTAGAGACAGCGGGACGACTTACGAGCAGTACTTC.

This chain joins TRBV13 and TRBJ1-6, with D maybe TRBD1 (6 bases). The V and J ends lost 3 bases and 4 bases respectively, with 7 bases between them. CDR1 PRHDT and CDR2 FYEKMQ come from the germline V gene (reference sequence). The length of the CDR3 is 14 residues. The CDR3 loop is CASSLGAYNSPLHF. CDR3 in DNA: TGTGCCAGCAGCTTGGGGGCGTATAATTCACCCCTCCACTTT.

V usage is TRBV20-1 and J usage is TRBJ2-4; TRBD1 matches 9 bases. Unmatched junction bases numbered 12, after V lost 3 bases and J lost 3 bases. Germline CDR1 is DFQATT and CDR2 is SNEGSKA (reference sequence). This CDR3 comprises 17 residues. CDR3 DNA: TGCAGTGCTAGGGGACAGGGCCTCTCTCACAGCAAAAACATTCAGTACTTC. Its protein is CSARGQGLSHSKNIQYF.

The CDR3 loop is CASSLGAGKSSYEQYF. CDR3 in DNA: TGCGCCAGCAGCTTGGGTGCAGGTAAGAGCTCCTACGAGCAGTACTTC. The chain links TRBV5-1 to TRBJ2-7, with D uncertain. Germline assignment: CDR1 SGHRS and CDR2 YFSETQ. Trimming stripped 0 bases from V and 0 bases from J, with 13 bases between. The CDR3 is made up of 16 amino acids.

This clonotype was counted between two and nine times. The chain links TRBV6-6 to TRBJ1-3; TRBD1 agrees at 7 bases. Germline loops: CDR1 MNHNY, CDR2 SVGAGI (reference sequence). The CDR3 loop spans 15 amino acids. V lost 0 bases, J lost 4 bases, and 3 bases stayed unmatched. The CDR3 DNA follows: TGTGCCAGCAGTTACTCAGAGACAGGGGGAAACACCATATATTTT. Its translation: CASSYSETGGNTIYF.

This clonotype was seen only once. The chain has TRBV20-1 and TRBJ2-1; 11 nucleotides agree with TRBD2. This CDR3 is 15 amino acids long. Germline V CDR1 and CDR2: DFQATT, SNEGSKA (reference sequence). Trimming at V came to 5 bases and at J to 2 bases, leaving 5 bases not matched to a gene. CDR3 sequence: CSAAKLAGAYNEQFF. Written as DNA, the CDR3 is TGCAGTGCTGCCAAACTAGCGGGAGCCTACAATGAGCAGTTCTTC.

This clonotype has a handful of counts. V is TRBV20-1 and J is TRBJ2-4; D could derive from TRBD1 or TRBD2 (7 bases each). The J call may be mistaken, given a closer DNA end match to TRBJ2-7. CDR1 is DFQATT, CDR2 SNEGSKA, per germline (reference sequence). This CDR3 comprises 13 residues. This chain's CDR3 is CSASLTGEGEQYF. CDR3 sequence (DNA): TGCAGTGCTAGCCTAACAGGGGAGGGCGAGCAGTACTTC.

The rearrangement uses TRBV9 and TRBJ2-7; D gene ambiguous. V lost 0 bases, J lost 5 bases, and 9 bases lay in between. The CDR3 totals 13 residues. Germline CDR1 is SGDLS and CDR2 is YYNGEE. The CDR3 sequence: CASSVGETDEQYF. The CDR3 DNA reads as TGTGCCAGCAGCGTAGGGGAAACCGACGAGCAGTACTTC.

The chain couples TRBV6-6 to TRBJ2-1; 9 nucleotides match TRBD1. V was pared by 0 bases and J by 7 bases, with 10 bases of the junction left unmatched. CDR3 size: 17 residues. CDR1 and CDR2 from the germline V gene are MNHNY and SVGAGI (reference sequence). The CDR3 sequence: CASSYSSFETGGNEQFF. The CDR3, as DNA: TGTGCCAGCAGTTACTCGAGTTTTGAGACAGGGGGTAATGAGCAGTTCTTC.

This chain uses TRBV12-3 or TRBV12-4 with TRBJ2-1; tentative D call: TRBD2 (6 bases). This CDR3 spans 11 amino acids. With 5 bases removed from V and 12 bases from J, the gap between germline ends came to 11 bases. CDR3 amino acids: CASSLGTGQFF. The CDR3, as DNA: TGTGCCAGCAGTCTAGGGACTGGGCAGTTCTTC.

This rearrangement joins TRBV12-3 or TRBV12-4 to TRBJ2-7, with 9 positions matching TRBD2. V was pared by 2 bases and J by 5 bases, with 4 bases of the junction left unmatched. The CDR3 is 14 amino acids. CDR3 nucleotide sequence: TGTGCCAGCAGTTTAAGGCGGGAGGGGCACGAGCAGTACTTC. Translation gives CASSLRREGHEQYF.

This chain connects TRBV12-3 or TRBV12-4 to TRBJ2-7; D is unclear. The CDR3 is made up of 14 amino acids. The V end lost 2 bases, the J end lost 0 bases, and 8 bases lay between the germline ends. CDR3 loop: CASSLYNRSYEQYF. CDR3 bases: TGTGCCAGCAGTTTATACAACCGCTCCTACGAGCAGTACTTC.

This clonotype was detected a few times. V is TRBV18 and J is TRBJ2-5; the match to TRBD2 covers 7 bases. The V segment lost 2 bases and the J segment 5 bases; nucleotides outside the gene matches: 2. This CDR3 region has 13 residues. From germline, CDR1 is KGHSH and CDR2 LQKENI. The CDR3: CASSPVSGETQYF. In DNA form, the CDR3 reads TGTGCCAGCTCACCAGTTAGCGGGGAGACCCAGTACTTC.

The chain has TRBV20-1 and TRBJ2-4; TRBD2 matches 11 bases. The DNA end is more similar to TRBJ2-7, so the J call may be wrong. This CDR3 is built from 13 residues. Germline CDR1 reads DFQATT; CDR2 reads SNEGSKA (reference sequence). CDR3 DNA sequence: TGCAGTGCTAGACTAGCGGGAGGTCACGAGCAGTACTTC. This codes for CSARLAGGHEQYF.

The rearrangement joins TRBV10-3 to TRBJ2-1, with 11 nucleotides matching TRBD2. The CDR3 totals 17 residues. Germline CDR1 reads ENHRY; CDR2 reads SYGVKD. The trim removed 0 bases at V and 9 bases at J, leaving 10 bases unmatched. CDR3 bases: TGTGCCATCAGTGAGTCGAAATCTAGCGGGAGGCCGGGTGAGCAGTTCTTC. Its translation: CAISESKSSGRPGEQFF.